The clone carrying this TCR beta chain was observed many times. Its specificity is not known. Preparation of the TCRbeta library involved a method that used unique molecular identifiers. TCRdb processed the PCR reads anew with MiXCR; each CDR3 protein has one entry. This table holds 97,000 or so distinct CDR3 sequences, under 7% found once. This record belongs to a study of T-cell reconstitution after alpha-beta-depleted transplantation in children. Study-wide results and caveats: A year post-transplant, T-cell counts and diversity derived mostly from newly produced T cells. Expanded graft clones numbering several hundred reportedly gave rise to alpha-beta T cells about two months after transplant. Some patients' high day-60 TCRbeta diversity was attributed to recipient cells surviving conditioning.

The CDR3 consists of 19 residues. CDR1 and CDR2 (germline): SGHRS, YFSETQ. V was clipped by 6 bases and J by 0 bases; unmatched bases: 21. The source is a female patient aged 2-9 years who had a stem cell transplant for Fanconi anemia, so the T cells may come from the graft donor. The chain carries TRBV5-1 and TRBJ2-7, with TRBD1 identical over 7 bases. Sample: PBMCs, mostly from graft donor cells, taken 60 days after TCRalphabeta/CD19-depleted stem cell transplant. The CDR3 nucleotides read TGCGCCAGCAATCTATCCTCTAGGGTATCGGGACAGCTCTCCTACGAGCAGTACGTC. It codes for CASNLSSRVSGQLSYEQYV.